The 9 T cell receptor beta chains presented below share a single source sample, sequenced in a study of cytomegalovirus exposure and HLA in healthy donors. PCR used 60 Vbeta primers and 13 Jbeta primers. The table came from immunoSEQ multiplex PCR; TCRdb's copy has only in-frame clones and leaves some out. The data hold 120,000 or so clones, with around four fifths observed a single time. Sequencing was done on a sample of PBMCs. The receptors were sampled from a man younger than 35 in good health and CMV-seropositive.

The CDR3 region is CAWSRGAQPQHF. CDR3 nucleotide sequence: TGTGCCTGGAGTCGGGGGGCTCAGCCCCAGCATTTT. The chain uses TRBV30 and TRBJ1-5; a possible D gene is TRBD1 (6 bases). The CDR3 totals 12 residues. The V gene's germline CDR1 is GTSNPN and CDR2 SVGIG (reference sequence). Deletions cut 2 bases from V and 6 bases from J, with 8 bases between.

This chain uses TRBV19 with TRBJ2-2, with 9 positions matching TRBD2. J gave up 2 bases and V 7 bases, and 8 bases lay outside the gene matches. Germline-derived CDR1 and CDR2 are LNHDA and SQIVND (reference sequence). CDR3 length: 16 amino acids. CDR3 sequence: CASIPSGEINTGELFF. The CDR3 DNA follows: TGTGCCAGTATCCCTAGCGGGGAAATTAACACCGGGGAGCTGTTTTTT.

J is TRBJ2-5 and V is TRBV18; D uncertain. CDR1 KGHSH and CDR2 LQKENI come from the germline V gene. The CDR3 runs to 14 residues. The V gene lost 0 bases and the J gene lost 1 base, with 6 bases spanning the gap. DNA of the CDR3: TGTGCCAGCTCACCACCGTACACCCAAGAGACCCAGTACTTC. It yields the protein CASSPPYTQETQYF.

The CDR3 loop reads CASSQEAFMVSNQPQHF. CDR3 DNA: TGCGCCAGCAGCCAAGAGGCCTTTATGGTAAGCAATCAGCCCCAGCATTTT. V usage is TRBV4-1 and J usage is TRBJ1-5, with unresolved D. The CDR3 totals 17 residues. Trimming removed 0 bases at V and 1 base at J, with 13 bases between. Germline lookup yields CDR1 MGHRA and CDR2 YSYEKL.

The chain's CDR3 is CASSRLAGDQETQYF. The CDR3 nucleotides read TGTGCCAGCAGCCGACTAGCGGGGGACCAAGAGACCCAGTACTTC. The chain combines TRBV5-4 with TRBJ2-5, with 12 bases matching TRBD2. This CDR3 spans 15 amino acids. The trim removed 4 bases at V and 0 bases at J, leaving 1 base unmatched. Germline lookup yields CDR1 SGHNT and CDR2 YYREEE (reference sequence).

This clone was counted a few times. The genes are TRBV21-1 and TRBJ1-5. TRBV21-1 is annotated as a pseudogene. This CDR3 contains 18 residues. The CDR3 reads CASSKPLYGLDSNQPQHF. The CDR3 DNA reads as TGTGCCAGCAGCAAACCCTTGTACGGGTTGGATAGCAATCAGCCCCAGCATTTT.

V and J are TRBV5-4 and TRBJ1-2, with 7 bases fitting TRBD1. The CDR3 totals 15 residues. The V segment lost 4 bases and the J segment 4 bases; nucleotides outside the gene matches: 10. Germline V gene lookup returns CDR1 SGHNT and CDR2 YYREEE (reference sequence). DNA for the CDR3: TGTGCCAGCAGCCCCGACAGGGTCAAGGGCTATGGCTACACCTTC. Translated: CASSPDRVKGYGYTF. The entire variable domain, with the rest obtained from reference TRBV5-4 and TRBJ1-2, is as follows: ETGVTQSPTHLIKTRGQQVTLRCSSQSGHNTVSWYQQALGQGPQFIFQYYREEENGRGNFPPRFSGLQFPNYSSELNVNALELDDSALYLCASSPDRVKGYGYTFGSGTRLTVV.

This chain uses TRBV7-9 with TRBJ1-1; the D gene is possibly TRBD1 (5 bases). Germline-derived CDR1 and CDR2 are SEHNR and FQNEAQ (reference sequence). The CDR3 loop spans 16 amino acids. Trimming shortened V by 0 bases and J by 0 bases, and 11 bases separated the two germline ends. The chain's CDR3 is CASSLAEEGMNTEAFF. In DNA, the CDR3 is TGTGCCAGCAGCTTAGCGGAGGAGGGGATGAACACTGAAGCTTTCTTT.

As DNA, the CDR3 is TGTGCCAGCAGCTGGACAGGGTCCTATGAAAAACTGTTTTTT. It is translated as CASSWTGSYEKLFF. This chain joins TRBV7-9 and TRBJ1-4, with TRBD1 identical over 8 bases. V dropped 4 bases and J dropped 6; count of bases not matched to a gene: 4. The CDR3 is 14 residues long. The V gene's germline CDR1 is SEHNR and CDR2 FQNEAQ (reference sequence).